A selection of T cell receptor beta chains follows, all from one sample in a study of neurological immune-mediated disorders. TCRdb redid the calling of the 5' RACE reads with MiXCR, one entry per CDR3 protein. The data show more than 55,000 distinct CDR3 sequences, roughly 9.7% seen once. Sequencing was carried out using PBMCs. The receptors stem from a young man in good health. The CDR3 runs from the conserved cysteine through the conserved F or W. The D gene is left open where the match is weak. Size values are once, few and many counts, or a class for expanded clones, and some rows have none.

V	D	J	length	size	CDR3	DNA
TRBV5-5	TRBD1	TRBJ2-5	14	many	CASSSGQNQETQYF	TGTGCCAGCAGCTCGGGACAGAACCAAGAGACCCAGTACTTC
TRBV27	NA	TRBJ2-5	13	many	CASRMGVDRTQYF	TGTGCCAGCAGGATGGGAGTAGACCGCACCCAGTACTTC
TRBV28	TRBD1	TRBJ2-7	14	many	CASSWTGPSYEQYF	TGTGCCAGCAGTTGGACAGGCCCTTCCTACGAGCAGTACTTC
TRBV6-2/TRBV6-3	NA	TRBJ2-7	16	many	CASSYGAGTAAPEQYF	TGTGCCAGCAGTTATGGCGCCGGGACGGCTGCCCCCGAGCAGTACTTC
TRBV29-1	TRBD2	TRBJ2-1	15	many	CSGIPTSGRSNEQFF	TGCAGCGGAATACCGACTAGCGGGAGGAGCAATGAGCAGTTCTTC
TRBV6-5	NA	TRBJ1-1	13	many	CASSQIRNTEAFF	TGTGCCAGCAGTCAAATCCGGAACACTGAAGCTTTCTTT
TRBV15	NA	TRBJ1-3	15	many	CATRDPGITEKTIYF	TGTGCCACCAGGGACCCCGGGATCACGGAAAAGACCATATATTTT
TRBV27	NA	TRBJ1-6	14	NA	CASSFQDGDSPLHF	TGTGCCAGCAGTTTCCAGGATGGGGATTCACCCCTCCACTTT
TRBV2	TRBD2	TRBJ2-3	14	few	CASIGLAGDDTQYF	TGTGCCAGCATCGGACTAGCGGGAGACGATACGCAGTATTTT
TRBV12-3/TRBV12-4	NA	TRBJ2-6	14	many	CASSFQTSGNVLTF	TGTGCCAGCAGTTTTCAAACGTCGGGCAACGTCCTGACTTTC
TRBV25-1	TRBD1	TRBJ1-2	14	many	CASYKTGTGYGYTF	TGTGCCAGCTATAAAACCGGGACAGGCTATGGCTACACCTTC
TRBV5-1	TRBD2	TRBJ2-2	16	many	CASSLLAGSPTGELFF	TGCGCCAGCAGCTTGTTAGCGGGATCCCCCACCGGGGAGCTGTTTTTT
TRBV7-3	TRBD1	TRBJ2-1	16	many	CASSLARGRSHNEQFF	TGTGCCAGCAGCTTAGCCAGGGGGCGATCCCACAATGAGCAGTTCTTC
TRBV12-3/TRBV12-4	TRBD2	TRBJ2-3	16	NA	CASSLGAAGGGDTQYF	TGTGCCAGCAGTTTAGGGGCGGCGGGAGGCGGGGATACGCAGTATTTT